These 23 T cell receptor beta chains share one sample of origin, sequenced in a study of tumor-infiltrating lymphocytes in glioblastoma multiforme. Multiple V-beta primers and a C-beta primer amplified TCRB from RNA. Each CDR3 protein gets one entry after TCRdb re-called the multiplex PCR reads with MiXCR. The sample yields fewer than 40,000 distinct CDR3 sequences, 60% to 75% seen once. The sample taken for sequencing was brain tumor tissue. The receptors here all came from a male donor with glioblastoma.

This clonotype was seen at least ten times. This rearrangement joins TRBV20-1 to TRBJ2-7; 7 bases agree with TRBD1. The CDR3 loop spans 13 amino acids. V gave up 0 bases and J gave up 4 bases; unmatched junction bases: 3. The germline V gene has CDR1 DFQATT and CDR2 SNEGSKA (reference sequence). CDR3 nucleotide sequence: TGCAGTGCTAGAGATGACAGGGCGTACGAGCAGTACTTC. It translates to CSARDDRAYEQYF.

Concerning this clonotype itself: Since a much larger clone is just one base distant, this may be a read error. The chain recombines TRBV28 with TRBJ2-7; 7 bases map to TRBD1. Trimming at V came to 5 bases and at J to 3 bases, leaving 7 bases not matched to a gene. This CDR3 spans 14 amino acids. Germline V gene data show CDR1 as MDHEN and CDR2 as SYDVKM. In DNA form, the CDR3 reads TGTGCCAGCAGTCCGCCGGGACAGAGCTACGAGCAGTACTTC. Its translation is CASSPPGQSYEQYF. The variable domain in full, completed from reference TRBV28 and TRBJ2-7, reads DVKVTQSSRYLVKRTGEKVFLECVQDMDHENMFWYRQDPGLGLRLIYFSYDVKMKEKGDIPEGYSVSREKKERFSLILESASTNQTSMYLCASSPPGQSYEQYFGPGTRLTVT.

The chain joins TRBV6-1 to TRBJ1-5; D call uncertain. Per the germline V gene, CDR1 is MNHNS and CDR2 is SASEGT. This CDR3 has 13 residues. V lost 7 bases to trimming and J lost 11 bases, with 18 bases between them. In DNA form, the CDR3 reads TGTGCCAGCAATCTTAACGGTCGTCAAACCCAGCATTTT. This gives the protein CASNLNGRQTQHF.

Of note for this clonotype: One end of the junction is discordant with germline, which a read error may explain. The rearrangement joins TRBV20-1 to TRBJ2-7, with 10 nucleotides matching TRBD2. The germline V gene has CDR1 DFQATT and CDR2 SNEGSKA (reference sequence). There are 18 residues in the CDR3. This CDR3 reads CSARGPLPSSGSNYEQYF. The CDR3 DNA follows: TGCAGTGCTAGAGGCCCACTCCCCTCTAGCGGGAGTAATTACGAGCAATACTTC.

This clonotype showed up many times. CDR3 nucleotide sequence: TGCAGTGCTAGAGAAGGGACAGGGGGCGAGCACCAGCATTTT. Its protein product is CSAREGTGGEHQHF. V and J are TRBV20-1 and TRBJ1-5; 12 bases align to TRBD1. This CDR3 is built from 14 residues. Germline loops: CDR1 DFQATT, CDR2 SNEGSKA (reference sequence). After removal of 0 bases from V and 12 bases from J, the junction contained 6 bases not matched to a gene.

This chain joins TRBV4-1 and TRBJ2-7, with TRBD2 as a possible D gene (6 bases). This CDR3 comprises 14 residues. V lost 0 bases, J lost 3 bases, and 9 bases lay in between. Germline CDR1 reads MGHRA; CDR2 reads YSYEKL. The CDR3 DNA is TGCGCCAGCAGCCAAGATGCTAGCGACTACGAGCAGTACTTC. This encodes CASSQDASDYEQYF.

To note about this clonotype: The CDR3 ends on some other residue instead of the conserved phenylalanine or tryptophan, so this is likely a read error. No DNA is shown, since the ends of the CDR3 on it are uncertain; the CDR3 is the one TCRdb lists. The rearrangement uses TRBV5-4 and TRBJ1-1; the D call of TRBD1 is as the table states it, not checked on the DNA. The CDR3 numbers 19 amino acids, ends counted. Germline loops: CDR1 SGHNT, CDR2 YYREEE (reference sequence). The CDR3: CASSFFSVAYRGGFGEAVL.

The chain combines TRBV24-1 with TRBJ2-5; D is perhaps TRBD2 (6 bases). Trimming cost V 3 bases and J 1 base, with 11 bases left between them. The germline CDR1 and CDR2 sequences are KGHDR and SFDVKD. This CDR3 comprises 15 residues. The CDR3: CATSDTGTLQETQYF. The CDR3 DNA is TGTGCCACCAGTGATACCGGGACTCTCCAAGAGACCCAGTACTTC.

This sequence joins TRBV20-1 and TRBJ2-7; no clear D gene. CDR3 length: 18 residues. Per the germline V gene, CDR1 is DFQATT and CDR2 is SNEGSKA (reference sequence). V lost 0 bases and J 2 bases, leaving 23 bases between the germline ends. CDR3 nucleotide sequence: TGCAGTGCTAGAGATCACGAGACAATAACCAGATCTACCTACGAGCAGTACTTC. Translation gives CSARDHETITRSTYEQYF.

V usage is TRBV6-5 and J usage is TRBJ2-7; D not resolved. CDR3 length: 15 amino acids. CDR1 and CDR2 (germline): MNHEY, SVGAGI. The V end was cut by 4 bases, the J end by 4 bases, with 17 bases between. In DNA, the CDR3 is TGTGCCAGCAGTTCCCCGGCCCTGTGTATGTACGAGCAGTACTTC. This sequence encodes CASSSPALCMYEQYF.

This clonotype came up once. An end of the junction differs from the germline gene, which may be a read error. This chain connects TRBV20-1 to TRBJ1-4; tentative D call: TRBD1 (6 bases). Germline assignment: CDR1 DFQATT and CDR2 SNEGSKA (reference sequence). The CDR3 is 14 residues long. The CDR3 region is CNARTGHGNEKLFF. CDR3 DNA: TGCAATGCTAGGACGGGACACGGTAATGAGAAACTGTTTTTT.

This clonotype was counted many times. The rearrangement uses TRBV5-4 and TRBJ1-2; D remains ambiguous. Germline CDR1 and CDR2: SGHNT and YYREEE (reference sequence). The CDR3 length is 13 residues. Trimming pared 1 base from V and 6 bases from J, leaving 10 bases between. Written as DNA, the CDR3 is TGTGCCAGCAGCTTGAAAGGGAGAGATGGCTACACCTTC. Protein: CASSLKGRDGYTF. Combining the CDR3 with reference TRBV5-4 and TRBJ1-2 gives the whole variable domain ETGVTQSPTHLIKTRGQQVTLRCSSQSGHNTVSWYQQALGQGPQFIFQYYREEENGRGNFPPRFSGLQFPNYSSELNVNALELDDSALYLCASSLKGRDGYTFGSGTRLTVV.

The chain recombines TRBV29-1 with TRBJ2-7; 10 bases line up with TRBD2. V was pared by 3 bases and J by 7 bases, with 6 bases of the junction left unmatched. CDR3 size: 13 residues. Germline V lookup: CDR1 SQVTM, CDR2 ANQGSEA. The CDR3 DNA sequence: TGCAGCGTTGATCTAGCGGGAGTTCGGGAGCAGTACTTC. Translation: CSVDLAGVREQYF.

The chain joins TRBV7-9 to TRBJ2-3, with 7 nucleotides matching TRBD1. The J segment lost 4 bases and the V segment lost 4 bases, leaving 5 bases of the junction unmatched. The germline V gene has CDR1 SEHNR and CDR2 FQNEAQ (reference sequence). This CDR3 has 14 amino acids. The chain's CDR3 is CASSSTGPADTQYF. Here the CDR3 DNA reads TGTGCCAGCAGCTCGACAGGGCCCGCAGATACGCAGTATTTT.

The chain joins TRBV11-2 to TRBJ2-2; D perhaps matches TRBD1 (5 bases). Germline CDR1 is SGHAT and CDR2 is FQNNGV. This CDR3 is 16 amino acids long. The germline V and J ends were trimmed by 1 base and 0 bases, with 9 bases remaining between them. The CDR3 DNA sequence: TGTGCCAGCAGCTTAGGACACAGGACGAACACCGGGGAGCTGTTTTTT. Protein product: CASSLGHRTNTGELFF.

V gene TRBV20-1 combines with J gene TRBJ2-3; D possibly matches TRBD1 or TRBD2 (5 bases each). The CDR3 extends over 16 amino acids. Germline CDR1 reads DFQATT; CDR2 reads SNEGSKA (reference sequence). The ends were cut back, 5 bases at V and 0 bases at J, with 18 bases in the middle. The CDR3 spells CSAGGRADTSTDTQYF. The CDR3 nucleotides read TGCAGTGCTGGAGGTAGGGCGGACACTAGCACAGATACGCAGTATTTT.

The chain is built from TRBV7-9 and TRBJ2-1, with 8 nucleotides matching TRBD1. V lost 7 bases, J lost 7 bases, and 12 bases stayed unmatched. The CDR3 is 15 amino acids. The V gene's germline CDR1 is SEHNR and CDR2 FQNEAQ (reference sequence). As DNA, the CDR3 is TGTGCCAGCAACTCATGGACAGGGCTGGGAAATGAGCAGTTCTTC. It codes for CASNSWTGLGNEQFF.

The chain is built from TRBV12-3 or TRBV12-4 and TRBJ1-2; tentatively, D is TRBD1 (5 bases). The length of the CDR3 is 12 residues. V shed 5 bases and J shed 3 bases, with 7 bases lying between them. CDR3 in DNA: TGTGCCAGCAGTAGACAGTACTATGGCTACACCTTC. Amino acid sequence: CASSRQYYGYTF.

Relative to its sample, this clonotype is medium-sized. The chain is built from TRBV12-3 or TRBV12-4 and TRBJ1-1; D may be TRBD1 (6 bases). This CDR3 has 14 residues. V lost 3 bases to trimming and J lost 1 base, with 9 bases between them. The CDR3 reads CASSLRGKNTEAFF. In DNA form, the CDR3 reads TGTGCCAGCAGTTTGAGGGGGAAGAACACTGAAGCTTTCTTT.

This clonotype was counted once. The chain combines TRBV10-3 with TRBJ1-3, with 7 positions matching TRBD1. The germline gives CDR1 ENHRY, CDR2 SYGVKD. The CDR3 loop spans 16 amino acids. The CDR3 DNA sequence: TGTGACATTGGACGGGAGGGACAGATGTCCGGAAACACCATATATTTT. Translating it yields CDIGREGQMSGNTIYF.

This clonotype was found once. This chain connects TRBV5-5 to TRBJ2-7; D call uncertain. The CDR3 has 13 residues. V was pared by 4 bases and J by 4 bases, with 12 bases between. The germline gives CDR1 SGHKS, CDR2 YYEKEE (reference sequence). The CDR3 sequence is CASSMVQMYEQYF. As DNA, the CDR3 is TGTGCCAGCAGCATGGTACAGATGTACGAGCAGTACTTC.

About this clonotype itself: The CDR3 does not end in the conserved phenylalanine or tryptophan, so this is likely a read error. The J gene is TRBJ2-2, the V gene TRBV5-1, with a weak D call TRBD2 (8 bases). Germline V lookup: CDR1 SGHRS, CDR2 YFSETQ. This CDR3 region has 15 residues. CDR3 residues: CASSGGQWNTGELFY. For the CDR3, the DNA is TGTGCCAGCAGCGGGGGACAGTGGAACACCGGGGAGCTGTTTTAT.

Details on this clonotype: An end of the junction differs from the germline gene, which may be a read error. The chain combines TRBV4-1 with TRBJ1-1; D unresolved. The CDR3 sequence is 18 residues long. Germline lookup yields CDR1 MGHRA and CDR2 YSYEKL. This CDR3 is CASSQDTSPAEPNTETFF. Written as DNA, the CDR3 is TGCGCTAGCAGCCAAGATACCTCCCCAGCCGAGCCAAACACTGAAACTTTCTTT.